One TCR beta chain is described in this entry. The antigen it binds to is not known. Base qualities are not recorded, but no much larger clone differs from it by a single base. On a MiSeq, deep resolution sequencing aimed for a depth between 1 in 1 million and 1 in 200,000 T cells, with each clonotype covered approximately 9.8x on average. The immunoSEQ hsTCRB Kit was used to generate the TCR beta libraries. The authors processed their data as follows. Data were analyzed with ImmunoSEQ Data Assistant and ImmunoSEQ Analyzer, with V, D and J genes assigned per IMGT definitions. Clonality, with values ranging from 0 to 1, was calculated as one minus the normalized Shannon entropy of productive rearrangement frequencies. Public clonotype analysis was restricted to overrepresented clonotypes comprising at least 0.05% of each patient's repertoire. Fewer than 15 repertoires from age-matched healthy donors, obtained from immuneACCESS, served as clonality controls. TCRdb holds this immuneACCESS table with in-frame rearrangements only. Some clones are missing; in checked studies, unresolved V genes explain under half, and the rest has no known cause. The V and J calls and clone size were taken over from that table, and D and trimming were inferred from the DNA. The sample table lists 25,000 to 30,000 clones, around 76% of them with a count of one. The ten most abundant clones make up roughly 48% of the sample.

This entry comes from a study of cytotoxic CD8 clonotypes in ibrutinib-treated CLL listed by TCRdb under 2021. For the wider study: In this cohort, 15 patients were treatment-naive and about a dozen were relapsed/refractory, while some 18 had unmutated IGHV. Response samples were obtained after a median of roughly 13 months of treatment, with a range of about 6 to 40 months. Longitudinal samples were available for about 30% of the 86 trial participants. All remission and progressive disease samples were collected while patients were still receiving ibrutinib. Cryopreserved peripheral blood mononuclear cells were collected before treatment, at response, and at either disease progression or sustained remission. Samples averaged approximately 260,000 productive templates and more than 85,000 productive rearrangements. Responses were partial in approximately 24 patients and complete in 2; after median approximately 5.5 years follow-up, about 14 stayed in remission and about 12 progressed.

V was cut back by 0 bases and J by 2 bases, leaving a gap of 8 bases between them. Via the germline V gene, CDR1 is SQVTM and CDR2 ANQGSEA. The cysteine opens and the phenylalanine closes a CDR3 of 13 amino acids. The kept DNA is CDR3 alone, 39 bases in frame from the first base. Overall study outcomes, separate from this receptor: At ibrutinib response clonality went up, during sustained remission it held steady, and at progression it dropped back toward baseline. Public clonotypes were rare and either shrank or stayed stable during treatment, and the rise in clonality at ibrutinib response reflected expansion of private clonotypes. At baseline, clonality was higher than in age-matched healthy donors and showed a strong correlation with circulating CD8+ T-cell counts. Sampling times were not matched between patients in sustained remission and patients whose disease was progressing, and lymph node repertoires were not examined.

Roughly 1.8 micrograms of genomic DNA were extracted from cryopreserved PBMCs for TCR beta library preparation. High-throughput TCR beta sequencing was performed on longitudinal blood samples from CLL patients receiving ibrutinib monotherapy. Patients were enrolled in a phase 2 open-label single-center ibrutinib monotherapy trial. This clonotype was obtained from a human donor with chronic lymphocytic leukemia. Here the sequenced sample was PBMCs, taken after 36 months of ibrutinib treatment. The V and J segments used are TRBV29-1 and TRBJ2-7, with TRBD1 perhaps the D gene, on 6 matching bases. Here the CDR3 is given as CSVEDQGPYEQYF. The nucleotide sequence is TGCAGCGTTGAAGATCAGGGGCCCTACGAGCAGTACTTC.